This T cell receptor (beta chain) appears in the sequencing data of a study of CD8+CD57+ T cells in acquired aplastic anemia. This CDR3 has 18 amino acids. V lost 5 bases, J lost 4 bases, and 17 bases stayed unmatched. Ten or more counts support this clonotype. In patients chosen for sequencing, flow cytometry had shown CD8+CD57+ cell expansion. The TCR beta profiling, which covered VDJ combination and CDR3 sequence, was carried out using genomic DNA as the template. TCRdb re-called the reads with MiXCR, one entry per CDR3 protein. The sample includes approximately 180,000 distinct CDR3 sequences, less than 60% of them seen just once.

The source is a human donor with aplastic anemia. Specimen: sorted CD4+, CD8+, or CD8+CD57+ T cells (not recorded which) from PBMCs. This chain uses TRBV12-3 or TRBV12-4 with TRBJ1-1, with 9 bases identical to TRBD1. CDR3 DNA sequence: TGTGCCAGCAGTGGGTCCGGGGGACAGGGAGGCGGAGGCACTGAAGCTTTCTTT. It is translated as CASSGSGGQGGGGTEAFF.